The TCR beta chain under discussion was sequenced for a study of shared clonotypes between healthy human individuals (dated by TCRdb to about 2020). Notes on the research overall: The cohort included three men and a couple of women between 18 and 49 years of age. The study deeply sequenced blood TCR repertoires of five healthy adults to estimate repertoire size and the extent of clonotype sharing between individuals. To increase sequencing depth and limit assay-specific biases, TCR repertoire library preparation and sequencing were carried out by different laboratories using diverse techniques. Each donor's leukapheresis produced roughly between about 0.9 and 9.5 billion PBMCs. Per donor, three plates each were used for CD4 naive and CD4 memory, two for CD8 naive, and one for CD8 memory. Overall study outcomes, separate from this receptor: Compared with non-shared clonotypes, the clonotypes found in all four sorted-subset donors had higher generation probabilities. Sampling was restricted to blood, and TCR repertoires in tissues likely differ from the TCR repertoires found in blood. Naive subsets generally had larger estimated clonotype richness than memory subsets. Because the study included only a small number of donors, the genetic and exposure-history diversity represented was limited. Even with the large sequencing depth, rarefaction of the sorted-subset datasets indicated that sequencing was incomplete. When several donors were compared, the shared fraction of clonotypes was about 5% for naive CD4, 3% to 4% for naive CD8, 2.3% for memory CD4, and about 0.36% for memory CD8. Pairwise subsampling indicated that sequencing depth was expected to affect the degree of clonotype sharing among donors.

Sequences SQVTM (CDR1) and ANQGSEA (CDR2) are obtained from the germline V gene. The CDR3 covers 16 residues, taking in both the cysteine and the phenylalanine. Only the CDR3 portion is preserved as DNA: 48 bases, with reading frame beginning at the first base. V and J are truncated by 7 bases and 2 bases respectively, leaving an intervening sequence of 21 bases. In the case of this clone: Its antigen specificity is not known. There are no base qualities to consult, and no much larger clone falls within one base.

CD8 naive samples were obtained by positive selection for CCR7 among CD45RO-negative cells, yielding a CD45RA+CCR7+ population from which TemRA cells were excluded. Healthy HIV-negative adults with no recently reported acute infections or vaccinations were included as donors. All donors were Caucasian adults living in Nashville, Tennessee, USA. Blood was collected by leukapheresis, and PBMCs were isolated by Ficoll-Histopaque density gradient centrifugation and then cryopreserved in liquid nitrogen vapor phase. Analytical flow cytometry was used to check the purity and quantity of each magnetically sorted T cell population. Genomic DNA was isolated from every sorted fraction and measured by UV absorbance on a Nanodrop 2000c. TCR CDR3 regions were amplified from genomic DNA by multiplex PCR using the deep immunoSEQ assay. Extracted genomic DNA from each cell subset was distributed evenly across all wells of several immunoSEQ 96-well plates, and each plate was treated as a replicate. For sorted subsets, each replicate PCR was loaded with 200 ng genomic DNA, equivalent to 32,000 or so T cell genomes. Purified libraries were quantified with a Qubit 3.0 fluorometer, sized on a Bioanalyzer 2100, and re-quantified with the KAPA Library Quantification kit. A separate single-read 150-cycle Illumina NextSeq 550 flow cell was used to sequence each immunoSEQ 96-well plate. On the authors' methods: Because the immunoSEQ output included only junctional sequences and no quality scores, the filtering could not be the same as the filtering used for full-length reads. To assign V/J genes and CDR3, sequences were annotated using PyIR, a Python wrapper for IgBLAST v1.9, with IMGT germline references. Reads were removed for weak V/J assignments (E-value above 1e-6), missing CDR3, stop codons, out-of-frame junctions, or ambiguous translated residues. A V3J clonotype was defined by an identical inferred V gene, J gene, and CDR3 amino acid sequence. Percentage overlap between repertoires was calculated by dividing the number of shared unique clonotypes by the size of the smaller repertoire. Repertoire richness was assessed with RTK rarefaction, the Chao1 estimator, and Recon v2.1 estimates of unobserved clonotypes. Generation probabilities for all TCRbeta clonotypes obtained by the gDNA method from several donors were computed using OLGA. TCRdb took this table from immuneACCESS and kept in-frame rearrangements with V and J called. Such tables lack part of the clones; where checked against another copy, unresolved V genes explain under half of the gap, and the rest is unexplained. The V and J calls and clone size are taken from that table; D and trimming were inferred from the DNA. The sample profile shows millions of clones; about 93% of them were found once. Together, the top ten hold approximately 1.7% of the sample.

The sequencing input was naive CD8+ T cells from PBMCs. Taken with the paper, the label for cell subset or site translates to: CD45RA+CCR7+. The source is a man aged 18 to 29 in good health. Some clones in this sample may be carry-over from other donors' samples. This chain joins TRBV29-1 to TRBJ2-1, and possibly TRBD2, on 8 matching bases. The DNA reads TGCAGCGCCGAGGGGGCGTGGGGACTAGCCTACAATGAGCAGTTCTTC. Translated, this gives CSAEGAWGLAYNEQFF.